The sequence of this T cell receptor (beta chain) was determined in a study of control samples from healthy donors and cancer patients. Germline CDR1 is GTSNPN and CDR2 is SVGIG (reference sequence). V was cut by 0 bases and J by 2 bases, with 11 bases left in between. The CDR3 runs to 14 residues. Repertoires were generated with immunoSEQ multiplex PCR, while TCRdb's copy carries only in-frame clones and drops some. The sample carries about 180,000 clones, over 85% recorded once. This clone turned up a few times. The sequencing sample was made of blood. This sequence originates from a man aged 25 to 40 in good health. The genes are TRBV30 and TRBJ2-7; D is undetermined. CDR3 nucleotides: TGTGCCTGGAGTGTACAGAACGGTCCCTACGAGCAGTACTTC. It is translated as CAWSVQNGPYEQYF.